What follows are 13 T cell receptor beta chains derived from one specimen sequenced in a study of regulatory T cells in long-lasting Graves disease. The time point denotes: newly diagnosed GD, antithyroid drugs for less than 3 months. Preparation of the TCR library used RNA extracted from PBMCs. Arm-PCR of CDR3 regions and iRepertoire HTBI primers were the basis on which TCR beta libraries were built. TCRdb fed the multiplex PCR reads into MiXCR, producing one record per CDR3 protein. Altogether around 240,000 distinct CDR3 sequences are present, under 20% being singletons, with the ten largest covering 13% to 15%. The same sample was also used in a study of T cells in Graves' hyperthyroidism and ophthalmopathy.

Source: peripheral blood mononuclear cells (PBMCs), taken at new diagnosis, from a patient treated with antithyroid drugs. These receptors all stem from a woman aged 25 to 39 with Graves disease.

This clonotype was picked up many times. The V gene is TRBV2, the J gene TRBJ2-1, with a possible D match to TRBD1 (5 bases). Per the germline V gene, CDR1 is SNHLY and CDR2 is FYNNEI. The CDR3 runs to 15 residues. V dropped 4 bases and J dropped 9 bases, with 19 bases sitting between them. The CDR3 DNA reads TGTGCCAGCAGTGGTCGGCGCTTGGACATCGGTGAGCAGTTCTTC. Amino acids: CASSGRRLDIGEQFF.

This clonotype has ten or more counts. The chain links TRBV19 to TRBJ2-5; D possibly matches TRBD1 or TRBD2 (5 bases each). The CDR3 is made up of 16 amino acids. CDR1 and CDR2 from the germline V gene are LNHDA and SQIVND (reference sequence). V gave up 6 bases and J gave up 0 bases, with 17 bases separating them. CDR3 sequence: CASRVQAGDYQETQYF. As DNA, the CDR3 is TGTGCCAGTAGGGTACAGGCCGGGGATTACCAAGAGACCCAGTACTTC.

V gene TRBV6-5 combines with J gene TRBJ1-5; TRBD1 matches 10 bases. V dropped 3 bases and J dropped 5; count of bases not matched to a gene: 4. The CDR3 consists of 15 residues. Germline assignment: CDR1 MNHEY and CDR2 SVGAGI. The CDR3 region has the DNA TGTGCCAGCAGTTATGACAGGGGGCAGGATCAGCCCCAGCATTTT. Amino acid sequence: CASSYDRGQDQPQHF.

This clonotype was seen repeatedly, ten times or more. DNA for the CDR3: TGTGCCAGCTCCCCTGGACAGGGGCCGAACACTGAAGCTTTCTTT. It is translated as CASSPGQGPNTEAFF. V usage is TRBV18 and J usage is TRBJ1-1; 9 bases are a match to TRBD1. Germline CDR1 and CDR2: KGHSH and LQKENI. This CDR3 spans 15 amino acids. Unmatched junction bases numbered 6, after V lost 6 bases and J lost 1 base.

This clonotype was found many times. This chain links TRBV7-9 with TRBJ2-7; D gene unclear. The CDR3 length is 15 residues. Germline CDR1 SEHNR, CDR2 FQNEAQ (reference sequence). V was cut by 2 bases and J by 2 bases, with 13 bases left in between. Here the CDR3 DNA reads TGTGCCAGCAGCTTATCCTCTAGTCGCACCTACGAGCAGTACTTC. Its translation: CASSLSSSRTYEQYF.

The sample holds many counts of this clonotype. V gene TRBV18 combines with J gene TRBJ2-5, with 10 bases that match TRBD2. Germline V CDR1 and CDR2: KGHSH, LQKENI. The J segment lost 5 bases and the V segment lost 1 base, leaving 4 bases of the junction unmatched. The CDR3 length is 15 residues. CDR3 region: CASSPQRGGRETQYF. DNA of the CDR3: TGTGCCAGCTCACCACAGCGGGGGGGCCGGGAGACCCAGTACTTC.

There are many counts of this clonotype. The chain combines TRBV6-5 with TRBJ1-3; 10 positions agree with TRBD1. Trimming removed 0 bases from V and 2 bases from J; junction bases left unmatched: 7. Looked up from germline, CDR1 is MNHEY and CDR2 is SVGAGI. CDR3 length: 18 amino acids. CDR3 sequence reads: CASSYSYGTGAAGNTIYF. The DNA of the CDR3 is TGTGCCAGCAGTTACTCGTACGGGACAGGGGCTGCTGGAAACACCATATATTTT.

This clonotype has at least ten counts. V is TRBV7-2 and J is TRBJ1-3; no definite D call. This CDR3 has 15 residues. The germline gives CDR1 SGHTA, CDR2 FQGNSA. V was shortened by 1 base and J by 0 bases, with 7 bases between the two germline ends. The CDR3 loop reads CASSLEPGSGNTIYF. As DNA, the CDR3 is TGTGCCAGCAGCTTAGAACCGGGCTCTGGAAACACCATATATTTT. Full variable domain (remainder filled in from reference TRBV7-2 and TRBJ1-3): GAGVSQSPSNKVTEKGKDVELRCDPISGHTALYWYRQSLGQGLEFLIYFQGNSAPDKSGLPSDRFSAERTGGSVSTLTIQRTQQEDSAVYLCASSLEPGSGNTIYFGEGSWLTVV.

In this sample, this clonotype turned up many times. The rearrangement joins TRBV2 to TRBJ1-4; no clear D. The V gene lost 7 bases and the J gene lost 0 bases, with 9 bases spanning the gap. CDR1 and CDR2 (germline): SNHLY, FYNNEI. This CDR3 has 14 residues. CDR3 in amino acids: CASIRSATNEKLFF. CDR3 bases: TGTGCCAGCATTCGGAGCGCAACTAATGAAAAACTGTTTTTT.

There are many counts of this clonotype. V gene TRBV2 combines with J gene TRBJ1-5; TRBD1 matches at 8 bases. Losses at the gene ends were 1 base for V and 1 base for J; bases not matched to a gene: 6. CDR3 length: 17 amino acids. From germline, CDR1 is SNHLY and CDR2 FYNNEI. CDR3 region: CASSEGTGYVSNQPQHF. In DNA form, the CDR3 reads TGTGCCAGCAGTGAAGGGACAGGGTATGTGAGCAATCAGCCCCAGCATTTT.

This clonotype was picked up many times. An end of the junction does not agree with germline; a read error may underlie this. The chain employs TRBV20-1 and TRBJ2-5, with 13 positions matching TRBD2. The CDR3 contains 15 residues. CDR1 and CDR2 from the germline V gene are DFQATT and SNEGSKA (reference sequence). CDR3 in amino acids: CSADGTSGNQEAQYF. CDR3 in DNA: TGCAGTGCCGACGGGACTAGCGGGAATCAAGAGGCCCAGTACTTC.

The table lists this clonotype with a few counts. The chain carries TRBV7-3 and TRBJ2-5; 9 bases match TRBD2. Trimming at V came to 1 base and at J to 5 bases, leaving 8 bases not matched to a gene. CDR1 and CDR2 from the germline V gene are SGHTA and FQGTGA. CDR3 size: 16 residues. In DNA, the CDR3 is TGTGCCAGCAGCTTAATGGGGCGGGGGGGTGATGAGACCCAGTACTTC. This codes for CASSLMGRGGDETQYF.

This clonotype came up a few times. The junction shows a germline mismatch at one end, possibly a read error. The chain carries TRBV20-1 and TRBJ1-4; the D is unclear. CDR1 and CDR2 (germline): DFQATT, SNEGSKA (reference sequence). The CDR3 has 16 amino acids. CDR3 amino acids: CSARSAEPSTNEKLLF. The CDR3 nucleotides read TGCAGTGCTAGGTCGGCCGAGCCCTCAACTAATGAAAAACTGCTTTTT.